This record covers a single TCR beta chain. Its antigen is as yet unknown. This sample is drawn from a study of cytomegalovirus exposure and HLA in healthy donors. Study overall: HLA-typed donors were the source of about 85 million unique TCRs held in an early data release. Points from the study as a whole: Researchers reported from a later analysis that most CMV-associated TCR beta chains appeared HLA-restricted. The productive fraction for most TCR beta V segments was about 87% or about 30% in an earlier analysis.

The study ran its PCR with 60 Vbeta and 13 Jbeta primers. Sequenced by immunoSEQ multiplex PCR; TCRdb stores in-frame clones only, minus some. The table shows roughly 140,000 clones, with over 75% occurring only once. The CDR3 has 15 residues. The junction had 8 bases not matched to a gene; V was cut back by 9 bases and J by 1 base. CDR1 is MDHEN, CDR2 SYDVKM, per germline. The chain joins TRBV28 to TRBJ2-7, with 11 nucleotides matching TRBD2. The sequenced sample was PBMCs. The sequence was collected from a man aged 25 to 40 in good health and CMV-seropositive. In DNA form, the CDR3 reads TGTGCCAGTTCCACTAGCGGGAGTAGGTCCTACGAGCAGTACTTC. This codes for CASSTSGSRSYEQYF.